The rows below give T cell receptor beta chains drawn from one sample of a study of blood T cell repertoires in COVID-19. Method: immunoSEQ multiplex PCR; TCRdb's copy keeps in-frame clones and lacks some. This table holds about 130,000 clones, about four fifths found once. Input material: PBMCs or T cells enriched from blood (not recorded which). The receptors stem from a man aged 45-60 years who had recovered from COVID-19. Each CDR3 is given with its conserved first and last residue. The D gene is left open where the match is weak. The size entry is marked missing in some rows and otherwise reads once, few, many or a size class.

TRBV18	TRBJ1-1	.	TRBD1	CASSPPGQGRVSTEAFF	TGTGCCAGCTCACCACCGGGACAGGGGAGGGTCAGCACTGAAGCTTTCTTT
TRBV5-1	TRBJ2-1	once	.	CASSPGVTLSYNEQFF	TGCGCCAGCAGCCCCGGGGTAACCTTAAGCTACAATGAGCAGTTCTTC
TRBV6-2/TRBV6-3	TRBJ1-4	once	.	CASSYRQGAANEKLFF	TGTGCCAGCAGTTACCGGCAGGGTGCAGCTAATGAAAAACTGTTTTTT
TRBV12-3/TRBV12-4	TRBJ1-3	.	.	CAGAGVHGNTIYF	TGTGCCGGGGCGGGGGTTCATGGAAACACCATATATTTT
TRBV4-1	TRBJ2-3	.	TRBD2	CASSQIAGGTMDTQYF	TGCGCCAGCAGCCAAATAGCGGGGGGTACTATGGATACGCAGTATTTT
TRBV3-1/TRBV3-2	TRBJ2-3	.	.	CASSIRKSGSTDTQYF	TGTGCCAGCAGCATCCGTAAAAGCGGGAGCACAGATACGCAGTATTTT
TRBV6-2/TRBV6-3	TRBJ1-5	.	.	CASSSLGGGNQPQHF	TGTGCCAGCAGTTCTTTGGGGGGGGGCAATCAGCCCCAGCATTTT
TRBV10-1	TRBJ2-3	.	.	CASSRRSDTQYF	TGCGCCAGCAGTCGTCGGTCGGATACGCAGTATTTT
TRBV5-1	TRBJ2-2	.	.	CASSLVGIIKTGELFF	TGCGCCAGCAGCTTGGTGGGCATAATAAAAACCGGGGAGCTGTTTTTT
TRBV29-1	TRBJ2-4	.	TRBD1	CSAVGQGARAKNIQYF	TGCAGCGCCGTAGGACAGGGGGCACGGGCCAAAAACATTCAGTACTTC
TRBV7-9	TRBJ2-7	.	.	CASSWQGSFAEQYF	TGTGCCAGCAGCTGGCAGGGGTCATTTGCAGAGCAGTACTTC
TRBV5-1	TRBJ2-1	.	TRBD1	CASSPGTGGFNEQFF	TGCGCCAGCAGCCCCGGGACAGGGGGTTTCAATGAGCAGTTCTTC
TRBV27	TRBJ1-5	.	TRBD1	CASRKTGTGTAYSNQPQHF	TGTGCCAGCAGAAAGACCGGGACAGGGACCGCCTATAGCAATCAGCCCCAGCATTTT
TRBV3-1/TRBV3-2	TRBJ1-3	few	.	CASSPSVGGSSGNTIYF	TGTGCCAGCAGCCCCTCTGTCGGGGGAAGCTCTGGAAACACCATATATTTT
TRBV20-1	TRBJ2-4	.	TRBD2	CSASWASGGWGIQYF	TGCAGTGCTAGTTGGGCTAGCGGGGGGTGGGGCATTCAGTACTTC
TRBV6-5	TRBJ1-5	.	.	CASSQGTGRAQPQHF	TGTGCCAGCAGCCAAGGCACAGGGAGGGCTCAGCCCCAGCATTTT
TRBV5-1	TRBJ2-5	.	TRBD2	CASSLSSGASETQYF	TGCGCCAGCAGCTTGTCTAGCGGGGCATCGGAGACCCAGTACTTC
TRBV6-6	TRBJ1-6	.	.	CASSSRASPLHF	TGTGCCAGCAGTTCCAGGGCTTCACCCCTCCACTTT
TRBV10-2	TRBJ2-2	once	.	CASSEGKNANTGELFF	TGCGCCAGCAGTGAGGGCAAAAACGCGAACACCGGGGAGCTGTTTTTT
TRBV11-2	TRBJ2-5	.	TRBD1	CASSFGPGQGPQETQYF	TGTGCCAGCAGCTTTGGGCCGGGACAGGGCCCCCAAGAGACCCAGTACTTC
TRBV5-6	TRBJ1-5	.	.	CASSSRWPGGQPQHF	TGTGCCAGCAGCTCTAGGTGGCCGGGAGGTCAGCCCCAGCATTTT
TRBV4-3	TRBJ1-6	.	.	CASSQDFAGTVNSPLHF	TGCGCCAGCAGCCAAGATTTTGCAGGAACCGTTAATTCACCCCTCCACTTT
TRBV27	TRBJ2-7	.	.	CASSARRGMSYEQYF	TGTGCCAGCAGTGCTCGACGGGGGATGAGCTACGAGCAGTACTTC
TRBV3-1/TRBV3-2	TRBJ1-1	.	.	CASSQEGTNEAFF	TGTGCCAGCAGCCAAGAAGGGACAAATGAAGCTTTCTTT
TRBV19	TRBJ1-1	.	.	CASSIDGFSTQAFF	TGTGCCAGTAGTATAGACGGTTTTTCTACTCAAGCTTTCTTT
TRBV5-4	TRBJ2-5	.	TRBD2	CASSPSGGWGTQYF	TGTGCCAGCAGCCCCTCGGGGGGATGGGGGACCCAGTACTTC
TRBV7-2	TRBJ2-7	.	.	CASSSRTSYEQYF	TGTGCCAGCAGCTCCCGGACATCGTACGAGCAGTACTTC
TRBV5-4	TRBJ2-3	.	.	CASSFAGNTDTQYF	TGTGCCAGCAGCTTCGCGGGGAACACAGATACGCAGTATTTT
TRBV6-5	TRBJ1-2	.	.	CASSPGIVYGYTF	TGTGCCAGCAGTCCCGGGATCGTCTATGGCTACACCTTC
TRBV2	TRBJ2-7	.	.	CASGDQRLPYEQYF	TGTGCCAGCGGGGATCAGCGGCTGCCCTACGAGCAGTACTTC
TRBV7-9	TRBJ2-1	.	TRBD2	CASSLRLAGGSYNEQFF	TGTGCCAGCAGCTTAAGACTAGCGGGGGGGTCCTACAATGAGCAGTTCTTC
TRBV19	TRBJ2-2	many	TRBD2	CASSIRTRVSGELFF	TGTGCCAGTAGTATACGGACTAGGGTATCCGGGGAGCTGTTTTTT
TRBV27	TRBJ1-4	.	.	CASSWGGRGNEKLFF	TGTGCCAGCAGTTGGGGGGGCAGGGGAAATGAAAAACTGTTTTTT
TRBV9	TRBJ1-5	.	.	CASSVDQGSTQPQHF	TGTGCCAGCAGCGTAGACCAGGGTTCCACTCAGCCCCAGCATTTT
TRBV10-3	TRBJ2-1	once	TRBD2	CAIRSGLAGENNEQFF	TGTGCCATCAGGTCCGGACTAGCGGGGGAGAACAATGAGCAGTTCTTC
TRBV12-3/TRBV12-4	TRBJ1-5	few	.	CASSLLRQPQHF	TGTGCCAGCAGTTTATTGCGTCAGCCCCAGCATTTT
TRBV2	TRBJ2-7	.	.	CASSRGQFRGGYEQYF	TGTGCCAGCAGCCGAGGACAGTTTAGAGGGGGCTACGAGCAGTACTTC
TRBV27	TRBJ2-2	.	.	CASRFRVSGELFF	TGTGCCAGCCGGTTCAGGGTATCCGGGGAGCTGTTTTTT
TRBV4-1	TRBJ1-5	.	TRBD1	CASSQVGTGGQPQHF	TGCGCCAGCAGCCAAGTTGGGACAGGAGGGCAGCCCCAGCATTTT
TRBV5-4	TRBJ2-1	once	.	CASSLSLSGHNEQFF	TGTGCCAGCAGCTTATCGCTTAGCGGACACAATGAGCAGTTCTTC
TRBV28	TRBJ2-3	.	TRBD1	CASSHGAGTVKKYF	TGTGCCAGCAGCCATGGAGCCGGGACAGTCAAGAAGTATTTT
TRBV9	TRBJ2-1	.	TRBD2	CASSDSPGTSGGNEQFF	TGTGCCAGCAGCGACAGTCCCGGGACTAGCGGGGGCAATGAGCAGTTCTTC
TRBV4-1	TRBJ1-1	.	.	CASSQDTVQAFF	TGCGCCAGCAGCCAAGACACAGTACAAGCTTTCTTT